The T cell receptor beta chain described here comes from a study of shared clonotypes between healthy human individuals. Study summary: The plates for each donor numbered three CD4 naive, three CD4 memory, two CD8 naive and one CD8 memory.

The CDR3 length is 14 residues. Germline trimming cut 2 bases from V and 6 bases from J; bases unmatched to any gene: 5. The germline V gene has CDR1 LNHDA and CDR2 SQIVND (reference sequence). The genomic DNA of each subset was split evenly across several immunoSEQ plates. In the source study's methods: With immunoSEQ giving junction-only sequences and no quality scores, filtering differed. Generated by immunoSEQ multiplex PCR, the TCRdb table keeps only in-frame clones and is missing some. That table furnishes V, J and clone size, whereas the DNA furnished D and trimming. The sample yields roughly 2 million clones, about 95% seen once.

The source of this sequence is a man aged 18 to 30 in good health. V usage is TRBV19 and J usage is TRBJ1-1, with TRBD1 matching over 8 bases. Sequenced material: naive CD4+ T cells sorted from blood. Subset here: CD45RA+ positively selected. In DNA, the CDR3 is TGTGCCAGTAGTATACAGGGGGCTGGGGCTGAAGCTTTCTTT. Protein product: CASSIQGAGAEAFF.